A single sample is the source of the 30 T cell receptor beta chains below, sequenced in a study of post-analysis software for immune sequencing data. cDNA libraries for TCR beta contained unique molecular identifiers. TCRdb fed the PCR reads into MiXCR, producing one record per CDR3 protein. The sample yields fewer than 850,000 distinct CDR3 sequences, 25% to 30% seen once. Whole-study findings and limits: Five TRBV segments appeared more often in patients than in controls, and TRBV5-6, TRBV5-1 and TRBV20-1 were among these.

Antigen specificity for these receptors is unknown. The specimen was blood. These receptors all come from a girl aged 10 to 17 with multiple sclerosis.

This chain uses TRBV6-5 with TRBJ2-1, with D uncertain. Trimming took 6 bases from V and 12 from J, leaving 18 bases between them. The CDR3 is made up of 13 amino acids. Germline V gene sequence: CDR1 MNHEY, CDR2 SVGAGI. The CDR3 nucleotides read TGTGCCAGCAGCCAGTCCCGGGCGTTCGGGCAGTTCTTC. Its protein is CASSQSRAFGQFF.

J is TRBJ2-3 and V is TRBV20-1; TRBD2 matches 10 bases. Germline V CDR1 and CDR2: DFQATT, SNEGSKA (reference sequence). This CDR3 is built from 15 residues. Germline trimming cut 6 bases from V and 0 bases from J; bases unmatched to any gene: 6. The CDR3 region has the DNA TGCAGTGCCCACGGACTAGCGGATAGCACAGATACGCAGTATTTT. Its protein is CSAHGLADSTDTQYF.

Only a few counts were recorded for this clonotype. V and J are TRBV7-6 and TRBJ2-7; 7 bases are a match to TRBD2. The CDR3 is 15 amino acids. V lost 3 bases, J lost 1 base, and 6 bases stayed unmatched. Germline V gives CDR1 SGHVS, CDR2 FNYEAQ. The DNA of the CDR3 is TGTGCCAGCAGCTTGGGCAGTAGCGGGTCCTACGAGCAGTACTTC. This sequence encodes CASSLGSSGSYEQYF. The whole variable domain, remainder taken from reference TRBV7-6 and TRBJ2-7, is GAGVSQSPRYKVTKRGQDVALRCDPISGHVSLYWYRQALGQGPEFLTYFNYEAQQDKSGLPNDRFSAERPEGSISTLTIQRTEQRDSAMYRCASSLGSSGSYEQYFGPGTRLTVT.

V usage is TRBV6-6 and J usage is TRBJ2-1; 8 nucleotides line up with TRBD2. The CDR3 runs to 16 residues. CDR1 and CDR2 (germline): MNHNY, SVGAGI (reference sequence). With V trimmed by 10 bases and J by 4 bases, 15 bases remained unmatched. CDR3 DNA: TGTGCCAACAGGGATCGAGTAGCGGGAATTTACAATGAGCAGTTCTTC. Protein sequence: CANRDRVAGIYNEQFF.

The rearrangement links TRBV28 to TRBJ1-1; D not resolved. The CDR3 extends over 13 amino acids. The V gene lost 5 bases and the J gene lost 5 bases, with 12 bases spanning the gap. The germline V gene encodes CDR1 MDHEN and CDR2 SYDVKM. CDR3 protein: CASSNGVRTEAFF. CDR3 DNA: TGTGCCAGCAGTAACGGGGTTCGGACTGAAGCTTTCTTT.

This clonotype has more than one count but fewer than ten. The V and J genes are TRBV4-3 and TRBJ2-3; D is uncertain. The CDR3 consists of 15 residues. The germline V and J ends were trimmed by 4 bases and 4 bases, with 15 bases remaining between them. Looked up from germline, CDR1 is LGHNA and CDR2 is YSLEER. Here the CDR3 DNA reads TGCGCCAGCAGCCGGGAAATCGGTGGCGCAGATACGCAGTATTTT. It specifies CASSREIGGADTQYF.

The chain has TRBV18 and TRBJ1-1; no firm D call. Per the germline V gene, CDR1 is KGHSH and CDR2 is LQKENI. The length of the CDR3 is 16 residues. V shed 0 bases and J shed 1 base, with 12 bases lying between them. The CDR3, as DNA: TGTGCCAGCTCACCACCGGGCTCGGCCCCGAACACTGAAGCTTTCTTT. Amino acids: CASSPPGSAPNTEAFF.

This clonotype was counted a few times. The CDR3 sequence: CSVGWASAPDTQYF. The DNA of the CDR3 is TGCAGCGTAGGCTGGGCCAGCGCCCCAGATACGCAGTATTTT. The rearrangement links TRBV29-1 to TRBJ2-3, with no clear D. V gave up 6 bases and J gave up 4 bases, with 17 bases separating them. CDR3 size: 14 residues. Germline CDR1 SQVTM, CDR2 ANQGSEA.

V gene TRBV7-9 combines with J gene TRBJ2-5; 8 nucleotides line up with TRBD2. The CDR3 covers 15 residues. CDR1 is SEHNR and CDR2 is FQNEAQ in the germline V gene (reference sequence). V shed 1 base and J 5 bases; nucleotides not matched to a gene: 6. This CDR3 reads CASSLDAGGGETQYF. As DNA, the CDR3 is TGTGCCAGCAGCTTAGATGCGGGAGGCGGGGAGACCCAGTACTTC.

The J gene is TRBJ2-2, the V gene TRBV28; possibly TRBD2 for D (5 bases). Trimming stripped 8 bases from V and 5 bases from J, with 12 bases between. This CDR3 is built from 13 residues. The V gene's germline CDR1 is MDHEN and CDR2 SYDVKM. The CDR3, as DNA: TGTGCCAGCTTAGACGGAGGTACCGGGGAGCTGTTTTTT. Its translation is CASLDGGTGELFF.

The table lists this clonotype with a few counts. The genes are TRBV28 and TRBJ2-1; 9 bases fit TRBD1. V was pared by 2 bases and J by 7 bases, with 9 bases of the junction left unmatched. Per germline, CDR1 MDHEN and CDR2 SYDVKM. This CDR3 comprises 16 residues. CDR3 nucleotide sequence: TGTGCCAGCAGTTTACCCCGGGACAGGGCAAGGAATGAGCAGTTCTTC. Protein: CASSLPRDRARNEQFF.

CDR3 amino acids: CASSLVSDNPYEQYF. CDR3 nucleotides: TGTGCCAGCAGCTTAGTGTCGGACAACCCCTACGAGCAGTACTTC. V is TRBV7-2 and J is TRBJ2-7, with D tentatively TRBD1 (5 bases). V was trimmed by 1 base and J by 2 bases, leaving 12 bases between them. This CDR3 region has 15 residues. Germline-derived CDR1 and CDR2 are SGHTA and FQGNSA.

The sample holds a few counts of this clonotype. The rearrangement joins TRBV27 to TRBJ1-1; 12 bases map to TRBD1. V gave up 6 bases and J gave up 11 bases; unmatched junction bases: 10. CDR1 and CDR2 (germline): MNHEY, SMNVEV (reference sequence). The CDR3 is 14 amino acids. This CDR3 is CASSRPGQGASAFF. In DNA form, the CDR3 reads TGTGCCAGCAGCCGGCCGGGACAGGGGGCGTCGGCTTTCTTT.

This chain connects TRBV6-5 to TRBJ1-2; a possible D gene is TRBD1 (6 bases). CDR1 MNHEY and CDR2 SVGAGI come from the germline V gene. The CDR3 consists of 15 residues. Deletions cut 2 bases from V and 4 bases from J, with 14 bases between. The CDR3 DNA reads as TGTGCCAGCAGTTACGGGGCGGGCAGGGGCTATGGCTACACCTTC. Its translation: CASSYGAGRGYGYTF.

This clonotype was seen a few times. The genes are TRBV29-1 and TRBJ2-1; 14 bases map to TRBD2. Germline V gene sequence: CDR1 SQVTM, CDR2 ANQGSEA. The V gene end was trimmed by 4 bases and the J gene end by 7 bases; junction bases not matched to a gene: 9. The CDR3 consists of 16 residues. The CDR3 sequence is CSVARGTSGRRNEQFF. The CDR3 DNA follows: TGCAGCGTTGCCAGGGGGACTAGCGGGAGACGGAATGAGCAGTTCTTC.

This clonotype has just a few counts. V and J are TRBV5-1 and TRBJ1-2; D call uncertain. Trimming shortened V by 5 bases and J by 5 bases, and 10 bases separated the two germline ends. Germline V lookup: CDR1 SGHRS, CDR2 YFSETQ. This CDR3 is 12 amino acids long. The CDR3 loop is CASSEFAYGYTF. CDR3 nucleotide sequence: TGCGCCAGCAGTGAGTTTGCATATGGCTACACCTTC. Filled out from reference TRBV5-1 and TRBJ1-2, the complete variable domain reads KAGVTQTPRYLIKTRGQQVTLSCSPISGHRSVSWYQQTPGQGLQFLFEYFSETQRNKGNFPGRFSGRQFSNSRSEMNVSTLELGDSALYLCASSEFAYGYTFGSGTRLTVV.

This clonotype was counted a few times. This sequence joins TRBV9 and TRBJ2-3; 7 nucleotides line up with TRBD2. The germline V gene encodes CDR1 SGDLS and CDR2 YYNGEE. The CDR3 spans 15 residues. Trimming took 3 bases from V and 2 from J; bases not matched to a gene: 6. CDR3 sequence reads: CASSDRAGDTDTQYF. The CDR3 bases are TGTGCCAGCAGCGATAGGGCGGGAGACACAGATACGCAGTATTTT. Looking up the rest from reference TRBV9 and TRBJ2-3 gives the full variable domain: DSGVTQTPKHLITATGQRVTLRCSPRSGDLSVYWYQQSLDQGLQFLIQYYNGEERAKGNILERFSAQQFPDLHSELNLSSLELGDSALYFCASSDRAGDTDTQYFGPGTRLTVL.

This chain connects TRBV28 to TRBJ2-3; the D is unclear. CDR1 and CDR2 from the germline V gene are MDHEN and SYDVKM. There are 14 residues in the CDR3. The V gene lost 8 bases and the J gene lost 2 bases, with 14 bases spanning the gap. The DNA for the CDR3 is TGTGCCAGCCGCATCACCGGATCCACAGATACGCAGTATTTT. It yields the protein CASRITGSTDTQYF. The whole variable domain, remainder taken from reference TRBV28 and TRBJ2-3, is DVKVTQSSRYLVKRTGEKVFLECVQDMDHENMFWYRQDPGLGLRLIYFSYDVKMKEKGDIPEGYSVSREKKERFSLILESASTNQTSMYLCASRITGSTDTQYFGPGTRLTVL.

This rearrangement joins TRBV5-4 to TRBJ2-1; 13 positions agree with TRBD2. The germline CDR1 and CDR2 sequences are SGHNT and YYREEE (reference sequence). V was pared by 2 bases and J by 5 bases, with 4 bases of the junction left unmatched. The CDR3 totals 16 residues. In DNA form, the CDR3 reads TGTGCCAGCAGCTTAGGGGGACTAGCGGGAAACAATGAGCAGTTCTTC. It specifies CASSLGGLAGNNEQFF.

The chain has TRBV6-1 and TRBJ2-7; 7 nucleotides agree with TRBD1. The ends lost 5 bases at V and 2 bases at J; junction bases unmatched: 9. CDR1 and CDR2 from the germline V gene are MNHNS and SASEGT. This CDR3 has 15 residues. CDR3 protein: CASSLSGTAAYEQYF. The CDR3 DNA sequence: TGTGCCAGCAGTCTTTCCGGGACAGCTGCCTACGAGCAGTACTTC.

This clonotype appeared a few times. This rearrangement joins TRBV3-1 to TRBJ2-5, with no clear D. In germline, CDR1 is LGHDT, CDR2 YNNKEL (reference sequence). This CDR3 is built from 16 residues. V was shortened by 1 base and J by 6 bases, with 18 bases between the two germline ends. DNA of the CDR3: TGTGCCAGCAGCCAAGGCTACGGACGGTCACACAAGACCCAGTACTTC. Translated: CASSQGYGRSHKTQYF.

This clonotype appeared a few times. CDR3 sequence: CSARVEVGIGDGTQYF. The CDR3 DNA follows: TGCAGTGCTAGAGTGGAAGTAGGGATCGGCGATGGGACCCAGTACTTC. The chain combines TRBV20-1 with TRBJ2-5; unclear D gene. Looked up from germline, CDR1 is DFQATT and CDR2 is SNEGSKA (reference sequence). The CDR3 runs 16 residues. With 1 base removed from V and 7 bases from J, the gap between germline ends came to 22 bases.

This clonotype appeared a single time. The chain carries TRBV3-1 and TRBJ2-3, with D hard to call. With 3 bases removed from V and 6 bases from J, the gap between germline ends came to 10 bases. CDR1 is LGHDT and CDR2 is YNNKEL in the germline V gene (reference sequence). The CDR3 is 13 residues long. The CDR3 loop is CASSQPGPDTQYF. The CDR3 nucleotides read TGTGCCAGCAGCCAGCCCGGTCCGGATACGCAGTATTTT.

This chain joins TRBV10-2 and TRBJ2-1; D is undetermined. Looked up from germline, CDR1 is WSHSY and CDR2 is SAAADI. The CDR3 runs 16 residues. The ends were cut back, 0 bases at V and 2 bases at J, with 11 bases in the middle. The DNA of the CDR3 is TGCGCCAGCAGTGAGTCGGTCGGGCAAACCTACAATGAGCAGTTCTTC. This sequence encodes CASSESVGQTYNEQFF.

The chain couples TRBV27 to TRBJ1-4; no reliable D call. Germline V gene data show CDR1 as MNHEY and CDR2 as SMNVEV (reference sequence). V lost 6 bases, J lost 8 bases, and 16 bases lay in between. CDR3 size: 14 residues. The CDR3 DNA reads as TGTGCCAGCAGATCTAGGACCCTAGGGGAAAAACTGTTTTTT. This encodes CASRSRTLGEKLFF.

Comment on this clonotype: At one boundary the junction diverges from the germline segment, which might be a read error. This chain joins TRBV20-1 and TRBJ2-5, with 7 bases that match TRBD2. Germline V gene sequence: CDR1 DFQATT, CDR2 SNEGSKA (reference sequence). This CDR3 has 12 residues. In DNA form, the CDR3 reads TGCAGTGCTAGAGGGGGGGGAGAGATCCAGTACTTC. Encoded protein: CSARGGGEIQYF.

The chain employs TRBV5-1 and TRBJ2-2; D may be TRBD1 (7 bases). V lost 4 bases to trimming and J lost 2 bases, with 15 bases between them. Germline V gives CDR1 SGHRS, CDR2 YFSETQ. There are 16 residues in the CDR3. The CDR3 spells CASSPRQGGNTGELFF. CDR3 bases: TGCGCCAGCAGCCCCAGACAGGGAGGAAACACCGGGGAGCTGTTTTTT.

This clonotype was seen repeatedly, ten times or more. The chain has TRBV7-2 and TRBJ2-5, with TRBD1 identical over 10 bases. Trimming at V came to 5 bases and at J to 0 bases, leaving 6 bases not matched to a gene. Per germline, CDR1 SGHTA and CDR2 FQGNSA. The CDR3 sequence is 16 residues long. In DNA, the CDR3 is TGTGCCAGCAGCAATAGGACAGGGGGGTACCAAGAGACCCAGTACTTC. It encodes CASSNRTGGYQETQYF. The full variable domain, its missing parts supplied by reference TRBV7-2 and TRBJ2-5, is GAGVSQSPSNKVTEKGKDVELRCDPISGHTALYWYRQSLGQGLEFLIYFQGNSAPDKSGLPSDRFSAERTGGSVSTLTIQRTQQEDSAVYLCASSNRTGGYQETQYFGPGTRLLVL.

This clonotype was counted only a few times. V and J are TRBV29-1 and TRBJ2-2, with D maybe TRBD1 (5 bases). The CDR3 has 14 amino acids. The V and J ends lost 3 bases and 1 base respectively, with 9 bases between them. CDR1 is SQVTM and CDR2 is ANQGSEA in the germline V gene. Here the CDR3 DNA reads TGCAGCGTTGATACCAGGGAGAACACCGGGGAGCTGTTTTTT. Its translation: CSVDTRENTGELFF.

There are a few counts of this clonotype. The V and J genes are TRBV5-1 and TRBJ2-3, with D uncertain. Trimming shortened V by 2 bases and J by 6 bases, and 13 bases separated the two germline ends. The CDR3 totals 14 residues. From germline, CDR1 is SGHRS and CDR2 YFSETQ. CDR3 bases: TGCGCCAGCAGCTTCCGGGTTTTATCGGATACGCAGTATTTT. It specifies CASSFRVLSDTQYF.